This is a list of T cell receptor beta chains from one sample in a study of cytomegalovirus exposure and HLA in healthy donors. Clones were sequenced by immunoSEQ multiplex PCR, and TCRdb holds only the in-frame ones, with some missing. Here the sample spans about 200,000 clones, 75% to 85% being singletons. The specimen was PBMCs. The source is a woman in her thirties or forties in good health and CMV-seronegative. CDR3s include the opening cysteine and the closing phenylalanine or tryptophan. A D gene is named only where the DNA matches it firmly. Clone size appears in some rows only: once, few, many, or a class for an expanded clone.

TRBJ2-3	-	few	TRBV30	10	TGTGCCTGGTCGGTCGATACGCAGTATTTT	CAWSVDTQYF
TRBJ2-1	-	-	TRBV2	13	TGTGCCAGCAGGGCTCCCCTCTACAATGAGCAGTTCTTC	CASRAPLYNEQFF
TRBJ1-4	-	-	TRBV7-9	14	TGTGCCAGCAGCCGACAGACTTATAATGAAAAACTGTTTTTT	CASSRQTYNEKLFF
TRBJ2-1	-	-	TRBV18	13	TGTGCCAGCTCCCAGAATACAGGGCCTGAGCAGTTCTTC	CASSQNTGPEQFF
TRBJ2-3	TRBD2	-	TRBV7-9	15	TGTGCCAGCAGCCGGACTAGCGGGAGCACAGATACGCAGTATTTT	CASSRTSGSTDTQYF
TRBJ2-5	-	-	TRBV6-5	14	TGTGCCAGCAGTTTCATCCCAAACTCGGAGACCCAGTACTTC	CASSFIPNSETQYF
TRBJ2-7	-	-	TRBV7-8	13	TGTGCCAGCAGCTTACGCATTGAGCACGAGCAGTACTTC	CASSLRIEHEQYF
TRBJ2-3	TRBD2	-	TRBV7-9	15	TGTGCCAGCAGCCCAAGACTAGCCACCACAGATACGCAGTATTTT	CASSPRLATTDTQYF
TRBJ1-1	-	-	TRBV18	15	TGTGCCAGCTCACCACCGCAGGACATATGGACTGAAGCTTTCTTT	CASSPPQDIWTEAFF
TRBJ1-4	TRBD1	-	TRBV7-8	16	TGTGCCAGCAGCTTAGGTTGGACAGGGACAAATGAAAAACTGTTTTTT	CASSLGWTGTNEKLFF
TRBJ2-1	TRBD1	-	TRBV10-3	13	TGTGCCATCAGTTCTGACAGGGACAATGAGCAGTTCTTC	CAISSDRDNEQFF
TRBJ2-7	-	-	TRBV21-1	15	TGTGCCAGCGGCCCACAGGGTAGCCTCGTTTACGAGCAGTACTTC	CASGPQGSLVYEQYF
TRBJ2-3	TRBD2	-	TRBV4-1	17	TGCGCCAGCAGCCAAGATCGAATAGCGGGAGTTGCAGATACGCAGTATTTT	CASSQDRIAGVADTQYF
TRBJ2-1	-	-	TRBV4-1	14	TGCGCCAGCAGCCAAGTCGTCGCGGGAACCCCCGGGTTCTTC	CASSQVVAGTPGFF
TRBJ2-1	TRBD2	-	TRBV6-1	15	TGTGCCACCTCAGCCCCGGGACTAGCGGGAACTCGGCAGTTCTTC	CATSAPGLAGTRQFF
TRBJ2-5	-	-	TRBV6-5	12	TGTGCCAGCAGTGCCGGGGGTGGGACCCAGTACTTC	CASSAGGGTQYF